The next 27 T cell receptor beta chains were all read from a single sample in a study of metastatic and nonmetastatic thyroid tumors. TCRdb redid the clone calls on the PCR reads using MiXCR. The sample has about 23,000 clones, 26% seen once. All patients were treatment-naive before thyroid surgery. The sample consisted of blood. Receptors originate from a male donor with papillary thyroid cancer or a benign thyroid nodule (not recorded which). Some clones in this sample may be carry-over from other donors' samples.

This clone was recorded many times. The chain joins TRBV4-2 to TRBJ2-3; no clear D gene. The V gene lost 4 bases and the J gene lost 3 bases, with 8 bases spanning the gap. Per the germline V gene, CDR1 is LGHNA and CDR2 is YNFKEQ. This CDR3 region has 13 residues. The CDR3 DNA reads TGTGCCAGCAGCCCGCGGCTTACAGATACGCAGTATTTT. The encoded protein is CASSPRLTDTQYF.

In its sample, this clone was seen a few times. The J gene is TRBJ2-7, the V gene TRBV28; tentatively, D is TRBD1 (5 bases). CDR3 length equals 11 residues. The V gene lost 11 bases and the J gene lost 4 bases, with 12 bases spanning the gap. Germline-derived CDR1 and CDR2 are MDHEN and SYDVKM. The CDR3 reads CASVGAYEQYF. As DNA, the CDR3 is TGTGCCTCGGTAGGGGCTTACGAGCAGTACTTC.

At least ten counts were recorded for this clone. V is TRBV6-1 and J is TRBJ2-5; 10 bases are a match to TRBD2. Trimming took 4 bases from V and 5 from J; bases not matched to a gene: 4. CDR3 length equals 14 residues. The V gene's germline CDR1 is MNHNS and CDR2 SASEGT. For the CDR3, the DNA is TGTGCCAGCAGTGTTTTAGCGGGAGGCGAGACCCAGTACTTC. This gives the protein CASSVLAGGETQYF.

At least ten counts were recorded for this clone. This chain uses TRBV4-2 with TRBJ2-7, with 8 bases fitting TRBD1. V lost 2 bases, J lost 5 bases, and 8 bases stayed unmatched. The germline V gene has CDR1 LGHNA and CDR2 YNFKEQ. This CDR3 region has 15 residues. The CDR3 sequence is CASSQLQGEFHEQYF. The CDR3 region has the DNA TGTGCCAGCAGCCAATTACAGGGGGAATTCCACGAGCAGTACTTC.

This clone was counted many times. This sequence joins TRBV7-2 and TRBJ2-1; no reliable D call. Looked up from germline, CDR1 is SGHTA and CDR2 is FQGNSA. The CDR3 contains 11 residues. V was cut by 5 bases and J by 7 bases, with 6 bases left in between. In DNA form, the CDR3 reads TGTGCCAGCAGCGTACATAATGAGCAGTTCTTC. Protein: CASSVHNEQFF.

The V gene is TRBV7-9, the J gene TRBJ1-2; the D is unclear. Germline CDR1 is SEHNR and CDR2 is FQNEAQ (reference sequence). This CDR3 is built from 11 residues. V was cut by 6 bases and J by 8 bases, with 10 bases left in between. CDR3 coding DNA: TGTGCCAGCAGTCTTTTCGTAGGCTACACCTTC. This sequence encodes CASSLFVGYTF.

The rearrangement joins TRBV28 to TRBJ2-5; D not certain. Germline loops: CDR1 MDHEN, CDR2 SYDVKM. V gave up 9 bases and J gave up 5 bases, with 10 bases separating them. The CDR3 loop spans 11 amino acids. CDR3 protein: CASDLGETQYF. DNA for the CDR3: TGTGCCAGTGACTTAGGGGAGACCCAGTACTTC.

This clone came up many times. This chain joins TRBV12-5 and TRBJ2-5, with TRBD1 matching over 8 bases. Germline V CDR1 and CDR2: LGHNT, FRNRAP. The CDR3 contains 17 residues. V dropped 1 base and J dropped 4; count of bases not matched to a gene: 11. The CDR3 bases are TGTGCTAGTGGTTTGGCTACCGGGACAGGAAAAGGAGAGACCCAGTACTTC. This gives the protein CASGLATGTGKGETQYF.

This clone has just one count. The chain links TRBV11-2 to TRBJ1-1; D is unclear. The CDR3 has 17 amino acids. The V end lost 5 bases, the J end lost 3 bases, and 22 bases lay between the germline ends. From germline, CDR1 is SGHAT and CDR2 FQNNGV. The DNA for the CDR3 is TGTGCCAGCAGCCCCCTGGGGAGGTGGAGGGTAGACACTGAAGCTTTCTTT. This encodes CASSPLGRWRVDTEAFF.

With respect to this clone: One end of the junction varies from germline; a read error may be responsible. CDR3 region: CASSERLGDSSEPYF. The CDR3, as DNA: TGTGCCAGCAGTGAAAGGCTGGGGGACTCCTCCGAGCCGTACTTC. The chain joins TRBV6-1 to TRBJ2-7; D is possibly TRBD2 (6 bases). Germline V lookup: CDR1 MNHNS, CDR2 SASEGT. The length of the CDR3 is 15 residues.

A word on this clone: Being one base from a much bigger clone, this may be a read error. Other DNA sequences in the same sample also yield this CDR3. The rearrangement uses TRBV5-6 and TRBJ1-6; 8 bases agree with TRBD1. The CDR3 length is 16 residues. The germline gives CDR1 SGHDT, CDR2 YYEEEE. The CDR3 sequence: CASSSNTGGYNSPLHF. The CDR3 bases are TGCGCCAGCAGCAGTAACACAGGGGGCTATAATTCACCCCTCCACTTT.

This clone has more than one count but fewer than ten. Mismatch with germline at one junction end may stem from a read error. The sample contains more than one DNA sequence encoding this CDR3. This chain links TRBV28 with TRBJ2-7; D is possibly TRBD1 or TRBD2 (5 bases each). CDR1 and CDR2 (germline): MDHEN, SYDVKM. The CDR3 consists of 15 residues. The CDR3 sequence is CASSLLDTYLGEQYF. As DNA, the CDR3 is TGTGCTAGCAGTTTATTGGACACCTACTTGGGGGAACAGTACTTC.

The chain combines TRBV3-1 with TRBJ2-7; D gene ambiguous. The CDR3 is made up of 11 amino acids. Trimming took off 3 bases at V and 3 bases at J, with 3 bases between the two ends. Per the germline V gene, CDR1 is LGHDT and CDR2 is YNNKEL (reference sequence). The CDR3 DNA reads as TGTGCCAGCAGCCACAACTACGAGCAGTACGTC. Its protein product is CASSHNYEQYV.

This clone is medium-sized by share. The J gene is TRBJ1-2, the V gene TRBV28, with D tentatively TRBD1 (6 bases). Germline values: CDR1 MDHEN, CDR2 SYDVKM. V lost 6 bases and J 8 bases, leaving 16 bases between the germline ends. The CDR3 is 13 residues long. The CDR3: CASSPGGFSGYTF. In DNA form, the CDR3 reads TGTGCCAGCAGCCCGGGGGGCTTCAGCGGCTACACCTTC.

This clone showed up many times. V is TRBV18 and J is TRBJ2-7, with 11 bases that match TRBD2. Germline V CDR1 and CDR2: KGHSH, LQKENI. This CDR3 is 14 amino acids long. Germline trimming cut 3 bases from V and 5 bases from J; bases unmatched to any gene: 3. CDR3 sequence: CASSPSSGRNEQYF. In DNA, the CDR3 is TGTGCCAGCTCACCTTCTAGCGGGAGGAACGAGCAGTACTTC. Together with reference TRBV18 and TRBJ2-7, the CDR3 gives the full variable domain: NAGVMQNPRHLVRRRGQEARLRCSPMKGHSHVYWYRQLPEEGLKFMVYLQKENIIDESGMPKERFSAEFPKEGPSILRIQQVVRGDSAAYFCASSPSSGRNEQYFGPGTRLTVT.

This clone was detected many times. The V gene is TRBV9, the J gene TRBJ2-1; D assignment may be TRBD1 or TRBD2 (5 bases each). The CDR3 length is 14 residues. V shed 2 bases and J shed 8 bases, with 14 bases lying between them. Germline lookup yields CDR1 SGDLS and CDR2 YYNGEE. CDR3 protein: CASSVRDGWDEQFF. The CDR3 coding sequence is TGTGCCAGCAGCGTTAGGGACGGTTGGGATGAGCAGTTCTTC. Using reference TRBV9 and TRBJ2-1 for the parts outside the CDR3, the full variable domain is DSGVTQTPKHLITATGQRVTLRCSPRSGDLSVYWYQQSLDQGLQFLIQYYNGEERAKGNILERFSAQQFPDLHSELNLSSLELGDSALYFCASSVRDGWDEQFFGPGTRLTVL.

This chain uses TRBV6-1 with TRBJ2-1; 7 bases match TRBD2. The trim removed 10 bases at V and 6 bases at J, leaving 12 bases unmatched. Germline V gives CDR1 MNHNS, CDR2 SASEGT. The CDR3 extends over 14 amino acids. CDR3 in DNA: TGTGCCACCCGAACCTGGGGGGGTTTCAATGAGCAGTTCTTC. Protein product: CATRTWGGFNEQFF.

This clone was seen repeatedly, ten times or more. This chain uses TRBV19 with TRBJ1-4; D uncertain. Germline loops: CDR1 LNHDA, CDR2 SQIVND (reference sequence). The CDR3 loop spans 17 amino acids. Trimming took 10 bases from V and 7 from J, leaving 28 bases between them. The CDR3 DNA reads TGTGCCACCCGAACTGGGTCACAGATCCGGCGCGGTGAAAAACTGTTTTTT. Its translation: CATRTGSQIRRGEKLFF.

This clone has at least ten counts. V and J are TRBV3-1 and TRBJ2-1; D gene unclear. V was pared by 3 bases and J by 7 bases, with 10 bases between. Germline-derived CDR1 and CDR2 are LGHDT and YNNKEL (reference sequence). This CDR3 region has 13 residues. CDR3 nucleotides: TGTGCCAGCAGCCACTCAGGTAATAATGAGCAGTTCTTC. Protein product: CASSHSGNNEQFF.

The chain links TRBV5-6 to TRBJ2-7; 9 bases agree with TRBD1. V gave up 4 bases and J gave up 4 bases; unmatched junction bases: 6. The CDR3 has 14 residues. Germline CDR1 reads SGHDT; CDR2 reads YYEEEE. CDR3: CASSGGTGLYEQYF. The CDR3 coding sequence is TGTGCCAGCAGCGGCGGGACAGGGCTATACGAGCAGTACTTC.

J is TRBJ1-1 and V is TRBV5-1; tentatively, D is TRBD1 (6 bases). The CDR3 sequence is 14 residues long. Trimming shortened V by 4 bases and J by 0 bases, and 10 bases separated the two germline ends. The germline gives CDR1 SGHRS, CDR2 YFSETQ. This CDR3 reads CASSVTGMNTEAFF. In DNA, the CDR3 is TGCGCCAGCAGCGTAACAGGGATGAACACTGAAGCTTTCTTT.

Many counts were recorded for this clone. This sequence joins TRBV6-5 and TRBJ1-1, with D unclear. Germline V gives CDR1 MNHEY, CDR2 SVGAGI. The length of the CDR3 is 15 residues. V shed 2 bases and J shed 2 bases, with 12 bases lying between them. CDR3 coding DNA: TGTGCCAGCAGTTACGATCGGACCTCCAACACTGAAGCTTTCTTT. It specifies CASSYDRTSNTEAFF.

The table lists this clone with many counts. The rearrangement links TRBV11-3 to TRBJ2-5; D possibly corresponds to TRBD2 (6 bases). CDR3 length equals 15 residues. The V gene lost 2 bases and the J gene lost 0 bases, with 10 bases spanning the gap. The germline gives CDR1 SGHNT, CDR2 YENEEA. The CDR3 DNA reads as TGTGCCAGCAGCTTACGCAGCGGGTACCAAGAGACCCAGTACTTC. Amino acids: CASSLRSGYQETQYF.

There are many counts of this clone. The chain joins TRBV5-4 to TRBJ2-1; 10 bases fit TRBD2. This CDR3 contains 14 residues. Germline CDR1 and CDR2: SGHNT and YYREEE (reference sequence). V was clipped by 4 bases and J by 12 bases; unmatched bases: 10. The CDR3 region is CASSTTSGRERQFF. The CDR3 DNA follows: TGTGCCAGCAGCACGACCAGCGGGAGGGAACGGCAGTTCTTC.

The chain has TRBV10-1 and TRBJ2-3, with 9 positions matching TRBD2. This CDR3 region has 15 residues. V lost 6 bases, J lost 11 bases, and 15 bases stayed unmatched. Germline loops: CDR1 WNHNN, CDR2 SYGVQD (reference sequence). The DNA for the CDR3 is TGCGCCAGCAGCTCCGTTCTAGCGGGAACCTACGAGCAGTATTTT. Translated: CASSSVLAGTYEQYF.

The V gene is TRBV11-3, the J gene TRBJ2-5; 8 bases map to TRBD2. Germline-derived CDR1 and CDR2 are SGHNT and YENEEA. V lost 1 base and J lost 9; bases outside the gene matches: 7. The CDR3 has 14 amino acids. The CDR3 nucleotides are TGTGCCAGCAGCTTAGCGGGTAGCGGGGAGGCCCAGTACTTC. It codes for CASSLAGSGEAQYF.

This clone was seen more than once but under ten times. The chain links TRBV12-3 or TRBV12-4 to TRBJ1-6; D might be TRBD1 (5 bases). Trimming took off 8 bases at V and 10 bases at J, with 18 bases between the two ends. The CDR3 has 14 residues. CDR3 bases: TGTGCCAGCGCCCCGTCGGGGGTGACCTCACCCCTCCACTTT. This sequence encodes CASAPSGVTSPLHF.